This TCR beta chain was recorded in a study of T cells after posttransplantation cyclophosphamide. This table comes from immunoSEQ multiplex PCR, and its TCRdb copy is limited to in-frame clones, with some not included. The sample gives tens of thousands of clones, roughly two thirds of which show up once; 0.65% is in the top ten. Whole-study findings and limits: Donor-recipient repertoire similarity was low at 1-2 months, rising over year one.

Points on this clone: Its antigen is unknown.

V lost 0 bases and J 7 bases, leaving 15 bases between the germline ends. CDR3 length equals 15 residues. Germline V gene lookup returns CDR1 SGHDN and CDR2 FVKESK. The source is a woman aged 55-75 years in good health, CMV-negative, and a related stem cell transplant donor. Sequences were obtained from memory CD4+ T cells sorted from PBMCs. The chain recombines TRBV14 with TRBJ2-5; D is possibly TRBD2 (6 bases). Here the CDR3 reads CASSQDLGGKRTQYF. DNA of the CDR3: TGTGCCAGCAGCCAAGATCTCGGAGGGAAGCGGACCCAGTACTTC.